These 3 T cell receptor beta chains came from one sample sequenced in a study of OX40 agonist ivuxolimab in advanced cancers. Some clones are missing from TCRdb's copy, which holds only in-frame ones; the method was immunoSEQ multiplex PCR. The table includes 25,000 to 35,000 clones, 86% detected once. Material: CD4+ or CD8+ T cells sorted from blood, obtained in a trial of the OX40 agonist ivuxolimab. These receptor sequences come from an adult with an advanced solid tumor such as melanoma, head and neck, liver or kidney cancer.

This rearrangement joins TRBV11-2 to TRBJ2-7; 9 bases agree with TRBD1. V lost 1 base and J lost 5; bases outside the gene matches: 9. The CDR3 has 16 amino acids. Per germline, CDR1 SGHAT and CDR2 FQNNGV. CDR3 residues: CASSLVHGQGLNEQYF. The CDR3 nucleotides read TGTGCCAGCAGCTTAGTGCACGGACAGGGGCTCAACGAGCAGTACTTC.

The CDR3 reads CAKKERNYEKLFF. DNA for the CDR3: TGTGCCAAAAAGGAGAGAAACTATGAAAAACTGTTTTTT. The gene calls are TRBV6-5 and TRBJ1-4; D gene ambiguous. Looked up from germline, CDR1 is MNHEY and CDR2 is SVGAGI. Trimming took 10 bases from V and 6 from J, leaving 15 bases between them. The length of the CDR3 is 13 residues.

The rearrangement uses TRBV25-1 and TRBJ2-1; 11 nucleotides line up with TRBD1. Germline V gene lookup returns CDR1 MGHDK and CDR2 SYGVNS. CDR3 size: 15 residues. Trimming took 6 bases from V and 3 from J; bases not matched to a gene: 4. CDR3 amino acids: CASRPGTGGYNEQFF. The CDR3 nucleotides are TGTGCCAGCAGGCCCGGGACAGGGGGCTACAATGAGCAGTTCTTC.